This is a list of T cell receptor beta chains from one sample in a study of T-cell reconstitution after alpha-beta-depleted transplantation in children. TCRdb recomputed calls from the PCR reads with MiXCR, one row per CDR3 protein. Of some 490,000 distinct CDR3 sequences listed, 9.5% to 15% are singletons. The material sequenced was PBMCs from the stem cell graft donor, taken from the stem cell graft. The receptors shown here come from a human donor who donated a stem cell graft to a child with combined immunodeficiency. CDR3s include the opening cysteine and the closing phenylalanine or tryptophan. Expanded clones get a size class; other rows say once, few or many, or leave the size out.

>TRBJ2-2|NA|TRBV3-1|16
CASSLGTSGGTGELFF
>TRBJ1-1|many|TRBV20-1|14
CSASPGQTNTEAFF
>TRBJ2-3|many|TRBV19|15
CASSPGVGPTDTQYF
>TRBJ2-3|many|TRBV5-1|15
CASSLEAPSTDTQYF
>TRBJ2-1|few|TRBV30|13
CAWKGLAVNEQFF
>TRBJ2-5|NA|TRBV24-1|16
CATREATGSGSETQYF
>TRBJ2-7|few|TRBV5-1|15
CASSNDRPFSYEQYF
>TRBJ1-1|few|TRBV20-1|13
CSAPADLDTEAFF
>TRBJ1-2|NA|TRBV4-2|15
CASSRRDRDNYGYTF
>TRBJ1-4|NA|TRBV30|17
CAWRPKLGTATNEKLFF
>TRBJ1-2|NA|TRBV6-2/TRBV6-3|15
CASSYSPTGAWGYTF
>TRBJ2-1|few|TRBV7-7|12
CASSFNGGEQFF
>TRBJ2-7|NA|TRBV5-5|15
CASSVTGGLSYEQYF
>TRBJ1-2|many|TRBV10-3|14
CAISRDRDWYGYTF
>TRBJ2-4|few|TRBV7-9|16
CASSFFGSGSKNIQYF
>TRBJ2-5|few|TRBV27|13
CASSPGQRETQYF
>TRBJ2-7|NA|TRBV5-1|14
CASIPGQGTYEQYF
>TRBJ2-7|many|TRBV10-3|15
CAISVPGLAGYEQYF
>TRBJ2-7|many|TRBV12-3/TRBV12-4|13
CASRTSGTHEQYF
>TRBJ2-5|few|TRBV6-2/TRBV6-3|12
CASGWTRETQYF
>TRBJ2-1|many|TRBV7-8|16
CASSLDVERDLGGQFF
>TRBJ2-5|many|TRBV3-1|11
CASSQEETQYF
>TRBJ2-5|few|TRBV24-1|15
CATSDLPGKDETQYF
>TRBJ2-7|few|TRBV20-1|15
CSARSGRIPSYEQYF
>TRBJ2-7|many|TRBV7-2|14
CASSLDSPVRKQYF
>TRBJ2-3|many|TRBV20-1|16
CSARDLNTGEADTQYF
>TRBJ2-3|NA|TRBV9|19
CASSGGRLDRLPGPDTQYF
>TRBJ1-6|once|TRBV30|13
CASKAGDNSPLHF
>TRBJ2-1|many|TRBV24-1|16
CATSDRGQGLGNEQFF
>TRBJ1-1|few|TRBV12-3/TRBV12-4|15
CASSGQAFGGTEAFF
>TRBJ2-7|NA|TRBV12-3/TRBV12-4|14
CASSLGGRATKQYF
>TRBJ1-3|few|TRBV13|17
CASSLGPGSHSGNTIYF
>TRBJ2-7|many|TRBV5-1|14
CASSSGQGRDEQYF
>TRBJ2-1|few|TRBV2|15
CASIPRQKSYNEQFF
>TRBJ1-2|many|TRBV24-1|12
CATSAYGQGYTF
>TRBJ1-1|few|TRBV12-3/TRBV12-4|13
CASTLRGRTEAFF
>TRBJ2-4|NA|TRBV21-1|18
CASSNRGATPLAKNIQYF
>TRBJ2-1|few|TRBV4-3|14
CASSHDLESDEQFF
>TRBJ1-6|few|TRBV27|15
CASRRLTDYNSPLHF
>TRBJ2-3|many|TRBV20-1|12
CSAERDTDTQYF
>TRBJ2-7|NA|TRBV5-8|13
CASSLWQTYEQYF
>TRBJ1-1|NA|TRBV9|13
CASSVVGGAEAFF
>TRBJ1-4|few|TRBV21-1|19
CASSKARRRDNAINEKLFF
>TRBJ2-1|NA|TRBV20-1|14
CSACTGSHYNEQFF
>TRBJ2-1|NA|TRBV2|12
CASSLNWNEQFF
>TRBJ1-5|many|TRBV12-3/TRBV12-4|15
CASSSQGPVGRAQHF
>TRBJ2-1|many|TRBV20-1|15
CSATRALSPIPEQFF
>TRBJ1-2|few|TRBV7-2|17
CASSLALQGRPNYGYTF